This T cell receptor beta chain appears in the sequencing data of a study of blood T cells in healthy people across ages. Study-wide points: Diversity of TCR beta per million T cells declined in a roughly linear way with age.

Germline V gene lookup returns CDR1 SGHRS and CDR2 YFSETQ. The length of the CDR3 is 15 residues. For the second PCR, which ran for roughly 6 to 12 cycles, a sample-barcoded 5' primer and a J-beta primer mix were used. All cDNA molecules were each tagged by a template-switch adaptor with 12 random nucleotides. Each CDR3 protein gets one entry after TCRdb re-called the 5' RACE reads with MiXCR. The table shows hundreds of thousands of distinct CDR3 sequences, with 45% to 50% occurring only once. This clonotype was recorded once. Its antigen is as yet unknown. One junction end does not reproduce the germline sequence, and a read error may be involved. The study isolated at least 7 million PBMCs from each sample. Extraction yielded at least 5 micrograms of total RNA per sample.

The sequenced material came from blood. This receptor was obtained from a woman aged 55-69 years in good health. The chain employs TRBV5-1 and TRBJ2-4, with 11 bases identical to TRBD1. The CDR3 is CTSSLEGQGGNIQYF. DNA for the CDR3: TGCACCAGCAGCTTGGAGGGACAGGGGGGAAACATTCAGTACTTC.